The following is a TCR beta chain sequence with its context. Study processing details: Nucleated cell number was recorded as an estimate derived from reference gene primer amplification. Method: immunoSEQ multiplex PCR; TCRdb's copy keeps in-frame clones and lacks some. That table gives V, J and clone size, and the DNA gave D and trimming. The profile shows roughly 150,000 clones, 80% to 85% of them singletons. This specimen comes from a study of blood T cell repertoires in COVID-19. The germline V gene encodes CDR1 SGDLS and CDR2 YYNGEE. This CDR3 contains 14 residues. Trimming shortened V by 3 bases and J by 0 bases, and 9 bases separated the two germline ends.

The specimen sequenced was peripheral blood. The source of this sequence is a woman of 80 years or more with active or convalescent COVID-19. The chain joins TRBV9 to TRBJ2-5; a possible D gene is TRBD2 (5 bases). CDR3 protein: CASSATGYQETQYF. CDR3 bases: TGTGCCAGCAGCGCGACGGGGTACCAAGAGACCCAGTACTTC.